A selection of T cell receptor beta chains follows, all from one sample in a study of cytomegalovirus exposure and HLA in healthy donors. Clones were sequenced by immunoSEQ multiplex PCR, and TCRdb holds only the in-frame ones, with some missing. The sample yields more than 95,000 clones, roughly 80% seen once. The source material was PBMCs. These receptor sequences come from a man younger than 35 in good health and CMV-seropositive. Each CDR3 is given with its conserved first and last residue. A D gene is named only where the DNA matches it firmly. Rows may omit the clone size; those that give it use once, few, many or a size class.

j_call v_call clone_size d_call cdr3_nt cdr3_aa
TRBJ1-4 TRBV9 - TRBD1 TGTGCCAGCAGCGTAGGGGGTACAGGGGTCTTGAATGAAAAACTGTTTTTT CASSVGGTGVLNEKLFF
TRBJ2-2 TRBV19 once - TGTGCCAGCACCACAGCAGGGACTTTTACCGGGGAGCTGTTTTTT CASTTAGTFTGELFF
TRBJ1-5 TRBV6-6 - TRBD1 TGTGCCAGCAGAGACAGGGTACGTCAGCCCCAGCATTTT CASRDRVRQPQHF
TRBJ1-2 TRBV19 - TRBD1 TGTGCCAGTAGCCCCTTGGGTAAAACAGGGGGTGGCTACACCTTC CASSPLGKTGGGYTF
TRBJ2-7 TRBV6-5 - - TGTGCCAGCAGAAGGGACACCTACGAGCAGTACTTC CASRRDTYEQYF
TRBJ2-5 TRBV6-5 - - TGTGCCAGCAGTTACTCTGCGACTCGAAAAGAGACCCAGTACTTC CASSYSATRKETQYF
TRBJ2-3 TRBV11-1 - TRBD2 TGTGCCAGCAGTACGCGCCCCAAGGTTGGAGCGGGGGGCACAGATACGCAGTATTTT CASSTRPKVGAGGTDTQYF
TRBJ1-1 TRBV9 - - TGTGCCAGCAGCGTAGTCAGAACAGGGATAGCTTTCTTT CASSVVRTGIAFF
TRBJ1-2 TRBV10-3 few - TGTGCCAAACCGGGACACCTCTTC CAKPGHLF
TRBJ2-7 TRBV29-1 once TRBD2 TGCAGCGTCGAGGGACGAGGACTAGCGGGAGGTCCCAAGGAGCAGTACTTC CSVEGRGLAGGPKEQYF